A selection of T cell receptor beta chains follows, all from one sample in a study of tumor-infiltrating lymphocytes in primary liver carcinoma. TCRdb reanalysed the multiplex PCR reads using MiXCR and keeps one entry per CDR3 protein. The data show hundreds of thousands of distinct CDR3 sequences, with 58% seen just once and approximately 15% held by the top ten. The sample comprised peripheral blood. Receptors originate from a woman aged 25 to 39 with primary liver carcinoma and hepatitis B virus infection. Both conserved end residues are part of each CDR3. D genes are given only for firm matches. Size values are once, few and many counts, or a class for expanded clones, and some rows have none.

NA,TRBD1,13,TRBJ1-2,TRBV28,CASNVGGLYGYTF,TGTGCCAGCAATGTAGGGGGCTTGTACGGCTACACCTTC
many,NA,13,TRBJ1-2,TRBV6-5,CASSRSIDHGYTF,TGTGCCAGCAGTCGATCTATTGACCATGGCTACACCTTC
NA,NA,12,TRBJ2-2,TRBV29-1,CSVVRGTGELFF,TGCAGCGTTGTCAGGGGCACCGGGGAGCTGTTTTTT
few,TRBD2,21,TRBJ2-1,TRBV11-2,CASSSDRPGLAGGSPYNEQFF,TGTGCCAGCAGCTCAGACCGCCCGGGACTAGCGGGAGGAAGCCCCTACAATGAGCAGTTCTTC
NA,TRBD2,17,TRBJ2-1,TRBV7-8,CTSSLVGSGSSYNEQFF,TGTACCAGCAGCTTAGTCGGTAGCGGGAGTTCCTACAATGAGCAGTTCTTC
few,NA,13,TRBJ1-5,TRBV29-1,CSVASGAGQPQHF,TGCAGCGTTGCTTCGGGGGCTGGTCAGCCCCAGCATTTT
few,NA,14,TRBJ1-1,TRBV5-4,CASSTTAMNTEAFF,TGTGCCAGCAGCACCACAGCAATGAACACTGAAGCTTTCTTT
NA,NA,12,TRBJ2-7,TRBV20-1,CSARVSRYEQYF,TGCAGTGCTAGAGTCTCTCGCTACGAGCAATACTTC
many,TRBD2,16,TRBJ2-1,TRBV29-1,CSVVGLSGTSYNEQFF,TGCAGCGTTGTGGGCTTGTCCGGGACTAGCTACAATGAGCAGTTCTTC
few,NA,16,TRBJ2-7,TRBV12-3/TRBV12-4,CASSSSPGTGSYEQYF,TGTGCCAGCAGCAGCTCTCCCGGGACGGGTTCCTACGAGCAGTACTTC
few,NA,14,TRBJ2-7,TRBV7-8,CASSLLGARDEQYF,TGTGCCAGCAGCTTACTGGGGGCTAGGGACGAGCAGTACTTC
NA,NA,15,TRBJ1-1,TRBV4-3,CASNQVSQEGPEAFF,TGCGCCAGCAACCAAGTCAGTCAGGAGGGTCCTGAAGCTTTCTTT
NA,NA,16,TRBJ2-1,TRBV4-2,CASSQDRDPAYDERFF,TGTGCCAGCAGCCAAGATAGGGATCCCGCCTACGATGAGCGGTTCTTC
NA,NA,16,TRBJ2-1,TRBV5-4,CASSPDIASSYNEQFF,TGTGCCAGCAGCCCAGACATAGCAAGCTCCTACAATGAGCAGTTCTTC
few,TRBD1,16,TRBJ1-6,TRBV13,CASSRNRDSRNSPLHF,TGTGCCAGCAGTCGTAATCGGGACAGCCGGAATTCACCCCTCCACTTT
many,NA,14,TRBJ2-1,TRBV6-2/TRBV6-3,CASVPQGSYNEQFF,TGTGCCAGCGTACCCCAGGGATCCTACAATGAGCAGTTCTTC
NA,TRBD2,15,TRBJ2-5,TRBV7-3,CTSSHWGLAGETQYF,TGTACCAGCAGCCACTGGGGACTAGCGGGAGAGACCCAGTACTTC
many,TRBD2,15,TRBJ2-1,TRBV11-2,CASSGLAGAFNEQFF,TGTGCCAGCAGCGGGCTAGCGGGAGCGTTTAATGAGCAGTTCTTC
NA,NA,13,TRBJ1-1,TRBV5-5,CASSLDINTEAFF,TGTGCCAGCAGCTTGGATATAAACACTGAAGCTTTCTTT
NA,TRBD2,15,TRBJ2-7,TRBV28,CASMTPASGVAEQYF,TGTGCCAGCATGACTCCTGCTAGCGGGGTAGCCGAGCAGTACTTC